The source of this T cell receptor (beta chain) is a study of T cells in Graves' hyperthyroidism and ophthalmopathy. Researchers amplified the TCR beta CDR3 regions from RNA transcripts. HTBI primers drove first-round RT-PCR of the TCR CDR3. TCRdb redid the calling of the multiplex PCR reads with MiXCR, one entry per CDR3 protein. The table includes fewer than 400,000 distinct CDR3 sequences, 25% detected once. The CDR3 covers 16 residues. Germline V CDR1 and CDR2: SGHTA, FQGTGA. With 2 bases clipped from V and 2 bases from J, the junction kept 8 bases outside the gene matches. This TCR derives from a man in his fifties or sixties with Graves' hyperthyroidism. The sequenced sample was blood. This chain uses TRBV7-3 with TRBJ1-1; 7 bases fit TRBD1. The DNA of the CDR3 is TGTGCCAGCAGCTTAGATCCCCGACAGGGCAACACTGAAGCTTTCTTT. Its translation is CASSLDPRQGNTEAFF.